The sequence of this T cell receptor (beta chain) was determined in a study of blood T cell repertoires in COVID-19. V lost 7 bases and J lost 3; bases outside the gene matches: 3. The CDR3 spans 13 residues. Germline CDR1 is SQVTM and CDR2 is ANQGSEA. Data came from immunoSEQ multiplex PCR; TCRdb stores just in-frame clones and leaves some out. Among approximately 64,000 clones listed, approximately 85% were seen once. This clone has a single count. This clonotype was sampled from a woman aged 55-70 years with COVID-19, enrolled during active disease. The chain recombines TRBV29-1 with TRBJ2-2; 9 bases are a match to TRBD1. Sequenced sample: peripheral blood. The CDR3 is CSAWDRDTGELFF. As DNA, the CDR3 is TGCAGCGCTTGGGACAGGGACACCGGGGAGCTGTTTTTT.